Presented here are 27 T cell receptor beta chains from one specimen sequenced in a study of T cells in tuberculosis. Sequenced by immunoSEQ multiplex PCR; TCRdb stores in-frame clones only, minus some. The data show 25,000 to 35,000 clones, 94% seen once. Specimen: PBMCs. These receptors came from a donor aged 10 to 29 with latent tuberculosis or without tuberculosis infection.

The CDR3 DNA follows: TGTGCCAGCAGCTTAGGGCAGGGATCGAACACCGGGGAGCTGTTTTTT. This sequence encodes CASSLGQGSNTGELFF. This chain links TRBV7-9 with TRBJ2-2; possibly TRBD1 for D (5 bases). The CDR3 sequence is 16 residues long. Deletions cut 1 base from V and 0 bases from J, with 9 bases between. Germline CDR1 and CDR2: SEHNR and FQNEAQ (reference sequence).

CDR3 sequence (DNA): TGTGCCAGCAGCCCACTAGCGGGAGGGCCCAACGTCCTGACTTTC. Translating gives CASSPLAGGPNVLTF. The chain couples TRBV7-8 to TRBJ2-6; 13 bases fit TRBD2. This CDR3 is 15 amino acids long. V was pared by 5 bases and J by 8 bases, with 3 bases of the junction left unmatched. The germline V gene encodes CDR1 SGHVS and CDR2 FQNEAQ.

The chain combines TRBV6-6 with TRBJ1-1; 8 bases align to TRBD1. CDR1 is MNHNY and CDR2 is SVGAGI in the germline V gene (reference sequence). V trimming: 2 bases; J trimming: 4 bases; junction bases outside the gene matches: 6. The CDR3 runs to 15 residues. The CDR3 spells CASSYTTGVTTEAFF. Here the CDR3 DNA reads TGTGCCAGCAGTTACACGACAGGGGTTACCACTGAAGCTTTCTTT.

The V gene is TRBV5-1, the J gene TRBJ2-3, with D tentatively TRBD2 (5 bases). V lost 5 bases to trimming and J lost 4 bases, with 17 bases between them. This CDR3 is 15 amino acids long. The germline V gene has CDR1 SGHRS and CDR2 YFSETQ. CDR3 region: CASSSGDRGADTQYF. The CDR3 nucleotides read TGCGCCAGCAGTTCGGGCGACCGGGGAGCAGATACGCAGTATTTT.

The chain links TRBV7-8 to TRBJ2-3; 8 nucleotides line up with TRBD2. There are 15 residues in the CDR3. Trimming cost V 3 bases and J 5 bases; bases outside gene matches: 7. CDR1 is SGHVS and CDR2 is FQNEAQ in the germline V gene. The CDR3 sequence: CASSFRAGEVDTQYF. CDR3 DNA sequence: TGTGCCAGCAGCTTCCGAGCGGGAGAGGTAGATACGCAGTATTTT.

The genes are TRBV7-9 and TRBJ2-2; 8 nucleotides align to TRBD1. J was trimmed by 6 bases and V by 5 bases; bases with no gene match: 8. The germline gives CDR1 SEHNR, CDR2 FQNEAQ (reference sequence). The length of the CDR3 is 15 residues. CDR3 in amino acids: CASSIDRGRAGELFF. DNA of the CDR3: TGTGCCAGCAGCATCGACAGGGGAAGGGCCGGGGAGCTGTTTTTT.

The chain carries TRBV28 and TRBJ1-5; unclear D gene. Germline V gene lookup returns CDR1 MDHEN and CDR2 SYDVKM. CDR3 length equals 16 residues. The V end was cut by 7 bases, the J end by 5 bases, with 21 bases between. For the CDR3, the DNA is TGTGCCAGCATTGAAGGTCACAGCCCTTCAGATCAGCCCCAGCATTTT. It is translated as CASIEGHSPSDQPQHF.

CDR3 region: CSASSQETQYF. CDR3 in DNA: TGCAGTGCTAGCTCCCAAGAGACCCAGTACTTC. The V and J genes are TRBV20-1 and TRBJ2-5, with D unclear. Per germline, CDR1 DFQATT and CDR2 SNEGSKA (reference sequence). V was cut by 3 bases and J by 1 base, with 3 bases left in between. The CDR3 has 11 amino acids.

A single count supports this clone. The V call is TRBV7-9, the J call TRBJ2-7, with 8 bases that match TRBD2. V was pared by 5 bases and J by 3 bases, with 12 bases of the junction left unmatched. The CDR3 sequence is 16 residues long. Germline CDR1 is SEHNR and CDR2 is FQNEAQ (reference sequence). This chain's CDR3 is CASSLRGASGLYEQYF. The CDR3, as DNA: TGTGCCAGCAGCCTAAGAGGCGCTAGCGGGCTCTACGAGCAGTACTTC.

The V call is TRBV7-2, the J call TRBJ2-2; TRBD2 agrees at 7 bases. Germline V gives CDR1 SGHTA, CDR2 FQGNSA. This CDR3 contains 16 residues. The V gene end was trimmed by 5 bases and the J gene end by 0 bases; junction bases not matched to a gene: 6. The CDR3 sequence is CASSTLAVANTGELFF. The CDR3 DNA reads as TGTGCCAGCAGCACCCTAGCGGTCGCGAACACCGGGGAGCTGTTTTTT. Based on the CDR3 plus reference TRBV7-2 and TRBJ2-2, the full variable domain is GAGVSQSPSNKVTEKGKDVELRCDPISGHTALYWYRQSLGQGLEFLIYFQGNSAPDKSGLPSDRFSAERTGGSVSTLTIQRTQQEDSAVYLCASSTLAVANTGELFFGEGSRLTVL.

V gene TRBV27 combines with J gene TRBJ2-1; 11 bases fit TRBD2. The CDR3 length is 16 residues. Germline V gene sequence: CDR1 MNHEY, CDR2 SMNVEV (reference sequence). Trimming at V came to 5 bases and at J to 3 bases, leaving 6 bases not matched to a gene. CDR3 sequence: CASSPGTSGFYNEQFF. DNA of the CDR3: TGTGCCAGCAGTCCCGGGACTAGCGGTTTCTACAATGAGCAGTTCTTC.

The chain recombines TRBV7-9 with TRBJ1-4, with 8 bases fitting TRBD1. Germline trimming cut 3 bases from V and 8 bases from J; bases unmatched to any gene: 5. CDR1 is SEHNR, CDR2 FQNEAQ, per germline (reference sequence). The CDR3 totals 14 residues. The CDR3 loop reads CASSFQGAGEKLFF. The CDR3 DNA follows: TGTGCCAGCAGCTTCCAGGGGGCGGGGGAAAAACTGTTTTTT.

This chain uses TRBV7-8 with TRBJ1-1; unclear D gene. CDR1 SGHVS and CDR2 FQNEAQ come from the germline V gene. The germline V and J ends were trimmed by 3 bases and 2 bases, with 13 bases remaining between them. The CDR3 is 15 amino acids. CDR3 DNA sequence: TGTGCCAGCAGCTTTAATCCCGCGGGCAACACTGAAGCTTTCTTT. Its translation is CASSFNPAGNTEAFF.

CDR3 nucleotide sequence: TGTGCCAGCAGTCCGACGGGACAAAGGATGGCTTTCTTT. Amino acid sequence: CASSPTGQRMAFF. The rearrangement joins TRBV27 to TRBJ1-1, with D possibly being TRBD1 (6 bases). Trimming pared 5 bases from V and 11 bases from J, leaving 18 bases between. The V gene's germline CDR1 is MNHEY and CDR2 SMNVEV (reference sequence). This CDR3 contains 13 residues.

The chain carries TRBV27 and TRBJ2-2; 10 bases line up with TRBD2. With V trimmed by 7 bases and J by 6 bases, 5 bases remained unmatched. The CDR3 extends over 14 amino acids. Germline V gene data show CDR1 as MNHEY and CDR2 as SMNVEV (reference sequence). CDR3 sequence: CASKREGLPGELFF. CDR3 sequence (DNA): TGTGCCAGCAAGCGGGAGGGCCTCCCCGGGGAGCTGTTTTTT.

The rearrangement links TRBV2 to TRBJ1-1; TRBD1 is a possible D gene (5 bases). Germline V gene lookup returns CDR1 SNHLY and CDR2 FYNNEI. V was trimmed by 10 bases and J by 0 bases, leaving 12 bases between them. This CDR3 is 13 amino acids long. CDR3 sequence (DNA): TGTGCCACAATGGGGGGGTTGAACACTGAAGCTTTCTTT. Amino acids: CATMGGLNTEAFF.

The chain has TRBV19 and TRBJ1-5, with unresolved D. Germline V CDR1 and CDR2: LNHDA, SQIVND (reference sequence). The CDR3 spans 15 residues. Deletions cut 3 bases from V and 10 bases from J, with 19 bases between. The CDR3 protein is CASSIERTASVPQHF. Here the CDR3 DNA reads TGTGCCAGTAGTATTGAGAGAACCGCATCTGTTCCCCAGCATTTT.

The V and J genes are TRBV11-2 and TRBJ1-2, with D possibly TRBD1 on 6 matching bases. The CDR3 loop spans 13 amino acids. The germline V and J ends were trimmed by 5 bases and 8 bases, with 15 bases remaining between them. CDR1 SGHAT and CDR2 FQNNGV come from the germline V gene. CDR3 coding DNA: TGTGCCAGCAGCCTGGGGGGGGCTGTCGGCTACACCTTC. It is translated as CASSLGGAVGYTF.

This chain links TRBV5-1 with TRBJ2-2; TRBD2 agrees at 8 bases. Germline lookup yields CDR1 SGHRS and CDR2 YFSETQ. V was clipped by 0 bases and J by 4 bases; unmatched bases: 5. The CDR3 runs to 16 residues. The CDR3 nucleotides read TGCGCCAGCAGCTTGGCGGGAGGGATAGGCACCGGGGAGCTGTTTTTT. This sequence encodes CASSLAGGIGTGELFF.

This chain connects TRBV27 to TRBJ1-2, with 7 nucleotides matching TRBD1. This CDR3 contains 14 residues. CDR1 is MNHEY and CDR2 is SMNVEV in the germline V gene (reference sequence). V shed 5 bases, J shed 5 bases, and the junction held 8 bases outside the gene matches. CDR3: CASSPRQGSYGYTF. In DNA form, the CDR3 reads TGTGCCAGCAGTCCGCGACAGGGCTCGTATGGCTACACCTTC.

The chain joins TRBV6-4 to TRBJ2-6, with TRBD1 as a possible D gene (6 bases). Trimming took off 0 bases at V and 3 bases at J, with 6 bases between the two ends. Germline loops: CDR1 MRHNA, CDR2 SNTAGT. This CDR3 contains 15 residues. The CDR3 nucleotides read TGTGCCAGCAGTGACTCACAGGGTGGGGCCAACGTCCTGACTTTC. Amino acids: CASSDSQGGANVLTF.

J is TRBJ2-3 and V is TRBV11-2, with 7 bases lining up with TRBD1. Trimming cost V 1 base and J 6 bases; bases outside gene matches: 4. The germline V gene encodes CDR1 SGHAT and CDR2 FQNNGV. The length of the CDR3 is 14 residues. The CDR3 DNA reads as TGTGCCAGCAGCTTAGGTGGACAGGCGGATACGCAGTATTTT. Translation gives CASSLGGQADTQYF.

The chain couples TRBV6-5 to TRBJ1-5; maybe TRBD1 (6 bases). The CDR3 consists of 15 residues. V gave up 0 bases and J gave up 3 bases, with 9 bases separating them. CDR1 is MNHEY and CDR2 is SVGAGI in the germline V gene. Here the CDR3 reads CASSYSRQDNQPQHF. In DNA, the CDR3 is TGTGCCAGCAGTTACTCCCGACAGGACAATCAGCCCCAGCATTTT.

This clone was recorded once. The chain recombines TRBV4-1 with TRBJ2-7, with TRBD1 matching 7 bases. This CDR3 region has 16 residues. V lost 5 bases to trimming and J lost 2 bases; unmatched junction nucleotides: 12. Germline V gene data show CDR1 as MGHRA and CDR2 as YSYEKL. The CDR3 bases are TGCGCCAGCAGCGAGAGTACCATACAGGGGACCTACGAGCAGTACTTC. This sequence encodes CASSESTIQGTYEQYF.

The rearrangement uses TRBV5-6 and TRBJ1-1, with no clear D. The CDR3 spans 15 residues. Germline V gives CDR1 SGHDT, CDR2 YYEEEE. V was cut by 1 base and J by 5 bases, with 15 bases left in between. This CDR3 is CASSLSRQRGTEAFF. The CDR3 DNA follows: TGTGCCAGCAGCTTGTCTCGGCAGCGAGGGACTGAAGCTTTCTTT.

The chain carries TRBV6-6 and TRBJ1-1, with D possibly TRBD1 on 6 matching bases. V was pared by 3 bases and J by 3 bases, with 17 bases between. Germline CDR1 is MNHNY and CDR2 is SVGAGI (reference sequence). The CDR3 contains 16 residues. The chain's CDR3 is CASSYGPGVGDTEAFF. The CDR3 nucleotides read TGTGCCAGCAGTTATGGGCCAGGGGTAGGGGACACTGAAGCTTTCTTT.

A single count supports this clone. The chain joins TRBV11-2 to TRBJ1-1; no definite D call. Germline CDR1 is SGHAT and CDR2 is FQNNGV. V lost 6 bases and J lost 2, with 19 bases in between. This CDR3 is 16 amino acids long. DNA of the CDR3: TGTGCCAGCAGACGAGGAGGACTTCTACGTAACACTGAAGCTTTCTTT. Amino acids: CASRRGGLLRNTEAFF.